This TCR beta chain was sequenced for a study of CD8 T cells in ankylosing spondylitis. This clonotype was seen more than once but under ten times. Its antigen is unknown. Study-level points and caveats: CD8+ by phenotype, disease-linked clones were relatively rare in peripheral blood. In ankylosing spondylitis patients, matched synovial fluid reportedly showed significant enrichment of disease-linked clones. A motif in TCR beta, a set of roughly 8 highly homologous variants, appeared characteristic of ankylosing spondylitis blood.

The CDR3 extends over 12 amino acids. Trimming took off 6 bases at V and 6 bases at J, with 15 bases between the two ends. Germline lookup yields CDR1 DFQATT and CDR2 SNEGSKA (reference sequence). Quantitative 5'-RACE with molecular barcodes generated TCR beta libraries. A single record per CDR3 protein comes from TCRdb applying MiXCR to the 5' RACE reads. The table includes roughly 160,000 distinct CDR3 sequences, around a tenth detected once. The chain is built from TRBV20-1 and TRBJ2-7; D possibly uses TRBD1 or TRBD2 (6 bases each). Material for sequencing was blood, either unsorted or a sorted T cell fraction (not recorded which). This clonotype was obtained from a female donor with ankylosing spondylitis or in good health (not recorded which). CDR3 region: CSALRGAGEQYF. In DNA, the CDR3 is TGCAGTGCGTTAAGGGGGGCAGGCGAGCAGTACTTC.